This entry describes one TCR beta chain. Its binding antigen is unknown. Per-base quality was not reported, and no clone a single base away is much larger than it. The record originates from a study of cytomegalovirus exposure and HLA in healthy donors (dated by TCRdb to about 2017). Looking at the study overall: An earlier analysis of 550 to 700 of the donors reported 250 to 300 Gb of sequence data and some 120 million unique TCR beta sequences from 150 million to 200 million T cells. About 320 gigabases of sequencing data and some 85 million unique TCR sequences were included in an early release covering roughly 600 HLA-typed donors. High-throughput TCR immunosequencing, statistical association of individual TCRs with disease status, and machine learning were combined to predict cytomegalovirus infection status. The number of donors typed differed by locus, with 629-630 for A, B, C, DRB1 and DQB1, around 560 for DQA1, 600 to 610 for DPA1, and approximately 470 for DPB1. The study aimed to test whether signatures of past pathogen exposure could be identified by cataloging public T cell receptors. A later analysis re-examined previously published TCR beta repertoires from several hundred donors and added high-resolution HLA genotyping to investigate patterns of TCR occurrence. In an earlier analysis of 587 of the donors, high-throughput TCR beta sequencing was used to judge whether each TCR beta V gene segment behaved as functional or pseudogenic. Using immunosequencing, the study profiled T cell repertoires from 666 subjects and related those repertoires to cytomegalovirus serostatus. HLA typing covered class I and class II loci at four-digit resolution. Genome-wide SNP genotypes for about 60% of the roughly 700 donors were used in a later genetic analysis, which treated that subset as a discovery cohort. Across some 400 genotyped donors of the cohort, an average of about 250,000 unique TCR beta nucleotide sequences per donor were sequenced, and around 19% of those sequences were non-productive. Donor age, sex, ethnicity and CMV serostatus were compiled together with the repertoire data. Rather than drawing on any new phenotypic data, the later analysis identified candidate immune exposures from TCR beta sequences and the way those sequences occurred across donors. Among the roughly 400 genotyped donors, approximately 82% belonged to the genetic ancestry cluster associated with self-reported Caucasian donors. Every discovery cohort repertoire had been produced on one sequencing platform. A handful of DR-DQ haplotypes were handled as single units for association and clustering because linkage in the cohort was strong. Along with the approximately 650-subject first cohort, a separate validation cohort of over a hundred different subjects was used.

Points the paper makes about the study in general: A later analysis reported that several top co-occurrence clusters appeared linked to parvovirus B19, influenza, CMV and Epstein-Barr virus. It was suggested by the authors that the approach could potentially be generalized to other disease states and immunological phenotypes. Most TCR sequences were seen in very few donors, while some public TCRs were found in many individuals. This cohort had only TCR beta chains sequenced, and the lack of alpha or paired-chain data limited which features could be detected. Because some donors lacked HLA typing at each locus, the association tests relied only on the typed subset. A later analysis found that most CMV-associated TCR beta chains appeared HLA-restricted, with HLA associations seemingly driven largely by CMV exposure. In vitro tests confirmed that three of the cytomegalovirus-associated TCR beta chains recognize cytomegalovirus antigens. In a later analysis, HLA-associated TCR beta chains were found to be more clonally expanded and to have lower generation probabilities than equally common non-associated chains. Broadly in line with IMGT annotations, most TCR beta V segments showed up in productive rearrangements about 90% or about 30% of the time in an earlier analysis of 587 of the donors. Strong co-occurrence of HLA alleles, especially DR and DQ, made assigning TCR associations to individual alleles difficult. The classifier was reported to diagnose cytomegalovirus status with high specificity and sensitivity in both the original cohort and the validation cohort. Some IMGT-functional V segments, including TRBV6-2 and TRBV6-3, could not be distinguished by the 87-base-pair reads and were therefore excluded. A cluster of highly shared sequence variants was judged likely to represent a technical artifact of the sequencing pipeline. In a later genetic analysis, a missense DCLRE1C variant was associated with V-gene and J-gene trimming of TCR beta chains, and the association was replicated in an independent cohort. Because counts were too low, fewer than 20 rarely observed V segments, including chromosome 9 orphons, were excluded from the earlier analysis of 587 of the donors. A later analysis associated some 17,000 TCR beta sequences with specific HLA alleles at a false discovery rate of 0.05. A total of 164 TCR beta chains were listed by the study as associated with cytomegalovirus. Roughly uniform sequencing depth across donors was assumed in presence/absence analyses, although this assumption may not hold. Compared with the roughly 670-donor mean, donors in an Asian-associated ancestry cluster had fewer N-insertions in productive TCRs, according to a later genetic analysis. Linkage disequilibrium might explain the correlated functional status among segregating V segments, but an unknown experimental factor could not be ruled out. The only immune exposure information available for the cohort was CMV serostatus. A further reported finding was that TCR beta sequences accurately predicted the HLA-A and HLA-B alleles for most subjects in the first cohort. A later analysis found that TCR association rates varied across HLA loci, with DRB1 alleles showing the most associated TCRs and HLA-C alleles the fewest.

The method behind the library was the immunoSEQ multiplex PCR assay. A mixture of 60 forward primers for TCR Vbeta segments and 13 reverse primers for TCR Jbeta segments was used in the multiplex PCR. A multiplex PCR assay on genomic DNA amplified the CDR3 region of rearranged TCR beta genes. On the Illumina HiSeq System, the amplified TCR beta libraries were sequenced as 87-base-pair reads. As for the original processing: A later analysis counted around 72 million unique TCR beta chains across the 640 or so repertoires, and around 9.9 million of these chains were shared by at least two donors. Raw reads were error-corrected and collapsed into unique sequences with a nearest-neighbor algorithm that merged closely related sequences to remove PCR and sequencing errors. Alignment of CDR3 sequences to IMGT reference sequences was used to assign V, D and J gene segments. For a sequence to be retained, a match of at least six nucleotides was required to both a V gene segment and a J gene segment. Rearrangements were called productive when the CDR3 lacked stop codons and stayed in frame with V and J; all others were non-productive. CDR3 was defined according to IMGT convention as the region running from the second conserved V-encoded cysteine to the conserved J-encoded phenylalanine. The earlier analysis of 500 to 600 of the donors excluded sequences that lacked an unambiguous match to a single V gene segment. An earlier analysis of a few hundred of the donors classified V segments as functional when productive rearrangements were above 56.7% and as segregating when the standard deviation between donors was above 5%. To diagnose cytomegalovirus status from the catalog of TCR beta chain sequences, a statistical classification framework was built. In a later analysis, V and J genes were assigned by comparing TCR nucleotide sequences against IMGT/GENE-DB human TR gene sequences. In a later analysis, CDR3 sequences and most-parsimonious VDJ recombination scenarios were assigned using the TCRdist pipeline. A later analysis defined each TCR beta chain by its CDR3 amino acid sequence plus V-gene family, and excluded reads lacking a unique V-gene family. As a way to deal with suspected cross-contamination and a sequencing artifact, a later analysis dropped 450 to 600 nucleotide sequences that were highly shared and had low generation probability. For each public chain, a later analysis derived a clonal expansion index from normalized ranks of inferred template counts within each repertoire. In a later analysis, generation probabilities were computed with a VDJ recombination model fitted to out-of-frame rearrangements, and the resulting probabilities were checked against IGoR. A later analysis scored TCR-TCR, TCR-HLA and TCR-CMV co-occurrence with hypergeometric tests, applying a repertoire-size bias correction to TCR pairs. A later analysis estimated false discovery rates by permuting HLA or CMV assignments 20 times. In a later analysis, co-occurring TCRs were grouped using DBSCAN, with TCRdist sequence similarity added in when clustering inside HLA-allele-positive subsets. For co-occurrence clustering, repertoires with fewer than 30,000 or more than 120,000 public chains were excluded, along with five or six repertoires with anomalous nucleotide sharing. TCRdb obtained this table from immuneACCESS and retained in-frame rearrangements with V and J assigned. These tables miss some clones; where compared with another copy, unresolved V genes account for less than half of the shortfall, and the remainder is unexplained. The D gene and trimming were derived from the DNA, and the V and J assignments and clone size from that table. This sample comprises more than 150,000 clones, 80% of them detected only once. The top ten constitute roughly 0.7% of the sample.

The cohort comprised fewer than 750 healthy bone marrow donors. Cohort members were all nominally healthy when sampled, although unrecorded immune exposures were likely present. The donor was CMV seronegative and was included in the group of a few hundred seronegative cohort members. Each donor provided a peripheral blood sample, and peripheral blood mononuclear cells were used for TCR beta sequencing. The Qiagen DNeasy Blood Extraction Kit was used to extract genomic DNA from the blood cell samples. CDR1 SGHTA and CDR2 FQGTGA are derived from the germline V gene. Germline trimming amounts to 4 bases on V and 0 bases on J, with 11 as the count of junction bases outside the gene matches. The CDR3 numbers 17 residues from cysteine through phenylalanine. This entry keeps only the CDR3 DNA: 51 bases, framed from base 1.

The receptor chain draws on TRBV7-3 and TRBJ1-1, with 7 central nucleotides matching TRBD1. This clonotype was sampled from a boy aged 5-17 years in good health and CMV-seronegative. The sample comprised PBMCs. The bases are TGTGCCAGCAGCTCGTTACCCGACAGGGTGATGAACACTGAAGCTTTCTTT. This translates into CASSSLPDRVMNTEAFF.